This T cell receptor (beta chain) was documented in a study of cytomegalovirus exposure and HLA in healthy donors. Study conclusions and caveats: Earlier findings revealed that most TCR beta V segments proved productive either about 87% or about 30% of the time. Several V segments, TRBV6-2 and TRBV6-3 among them, could not be told apart and were dropped. Later analysis found that TCR beta chains associated with HLA were more clonally expanded than other, equally common chains.

The trim removed 6 bases at V and 8 bases at J, leaving 5 bases unmatched. There are 11 residues in the CDR3. CDR1 and CDR2 (germline): DFQATT, SNEGSKA (reference sequence). PCR amplification relied on 60 Vbeta primers (plus 13 Jbeta primers). Assay: immunoSEQ multiplex PCR; the TCRdb copy retains only in-frame clones and omits some. The listing records roughly 200,000 clones. Concerning this clone itself: Its specificity is unknown.

This sequence originates from a man aged 30 to 45 in good health and CMV-seronegative. The V gene is TRBV20-1, the J gene TRBJ1-1; 8 nucleotides match TRBD1. The sample consisted of PBMCs. The CDR3 bases are TGCAGTGCGGGGGACAGGACCGAAGCTTTCTTT. This codes for CSAGDRTEAFF.